Listed below are T cell receptor beta chains from one sample, sequenced in a study of blood T cell repertoires in COVID-19. Profiling relied on immunoSEQ multiplex PCR, and the TCRdb table lists in-frame clones only, not all of them. The sample contains fewer than 20,000 clones, 85% to 95% of which appear only once. What was sequenced was peripheral blood. These receptors were collected from a woman aged 50 to 60 with active COVID-19. Both conserved end residues are part of each CDR3. Fields, in order: clone size, D gene, V gene, J gene, CDR3 protein, CDR3 DNA. D genes are given only for firm matches. Where a row states a size, it is once, few, many or the class of an expanded clone; other rows omit it.

-	TRBD1	TRBV2	TRBJ1-3	CASSVDRGTGIRTIYF	TGTGCCAGCAGCGTGGACAGGGGCACGGGGATTCGGACCATATATTTT
-	TRBD1	TRBV10-3	TRBJ1-6	CAYRQGRNSPLHF	TGTGCCTACAGACAGGGTCGAAATTCACCCCTCCACTTT
-	TRBD1	TRBV3-1/TRBV3-2	TRBJ1-1	CASSQWGQGAEVEAFF	TGTGCCAGCAGCCAATGGGGACAGGGGGCTGAGGTTGAAGCTTTCTTT
-	-	TRBV25-1	TRBJ1-1	CASKGQGTEAFF	TGTGCCAGCAAAGGGCAGGGCACTGAAGCTTTCTTT
-	-	TRBV3-1/TRBV3-2	TRBJ1-2	CASKQSGSYGYTF	TGTGCCAGCAAGCAATCAGGGTCCTATGGCTACACCTTC
-	TRBD1	TRBV5-8	TRBJ2-3	CASSPRQGQDTQYF	TGTGCCAGCAGCCCGCGACAGGGGCAAGATACGCAGTATTTT
few	-	TRBV5-1	TRBJ1-6	CASSLKIDSPLHF	TGCGCCAGCAGCTTAAAAATAGATTCACCCCTCCACTTT
-	-	TRBV11-2	TRBJ2-1	CASSSGTFYEQFF	TGTGCCAGCAGCTCCGGTACTTTCTATGAGCAGTTCTTC
-	-	TRBV10-2	TRBJ1-2	CASSDYGRGYGYTF	TGCGCCAGCAGTGATTACGGACGGGGCTATGGCTACACCTTC
-	-	TRBV29-1	TRBJ2-1	CSVKSLLNEQFF	TGCAGCGTCAAAAGCCTGCTCAATGAGCAGTTCTTC
-	TRBD1	TRBV5-1	TRBJ2-7	CASSLGSRGRFEQYF	TGCGCCAGCAGCTTGGGTAGCAGGGGGCGCTTCGAGCAGTACTTC
-	-	TRBV28	TRBJ1-5	CASSLRGQPQHF	TGTGCCAGCAGTTTGCGGGGTCAGCCCCAGCATTTT